The source of this T cell receptor beta chain is a study of blood T cell repertoires in COVID-19. Study-level information: From T cells, B-cell-depleted T cells, or PBMCs came the material, which was cDNA or gDNA.

V dropped 6 bases and J dropped 0; count of bases not matched to a gene: 4. Germline assignment: CDR1 MNHEY and CDR2 SMNVEV (reference sequence). The CDR3 is made up of 14 amino acids. The repertoire was sequenced with immunoSEQ multiplex PCR; TCRdb's copy has only in-frame clones and lacks some. The sample contains roughly 250,000 clones, around 83% of which appear only once. The V gene is TRBV27, the J gene TRBJ1-1; 7 bases map to TRBD1. Sequenced: peripheral blood. This TCR was recovered from an older woman with active or convalescent COVID-19. The CDR3 sequence: CASRGDSLNTEAFF. The DNA for the CDR3 is TGTGCCAGCAGGGGGGACAGCCTGAACACTGAAGCTTTCTTT.